Listed below are T cell receptor beta chains from one sample, sequenced in a study of neurological immune-mediated disorders. TCRdb re-analysed the 5' RACE reads in MiXCR, keeping a single row per CDR3 protein. Of approximately 90,000 distinct CDR3 sequences listed, 3.5% to 4% are singletons. Sequencing was carried out using PBMCs. The receptor set was obtained from a woman younger than 30 with multiple sclerosis. CDR3s include the opening cysteine and the closing phenylalanine or tryptophan. A D gene is named only where the DNA matches it firmly. Not all rows give a size; the values are once, few, many and, for expanded clones, a class.

J	V	size	D	DNA	CDR3
TRBJ1-6	TRBV6-5	.	TRBD1	TGTGCCAGCAGGAGGACAGGTCGAGATTCACCCCTCCACTTT	CASRRTGRDSPLHF
TRBJ2-4	TRBV7-9	many	TRBD1	TGTGCCAGCAGCCCCGGACAGGGTGGAGGGTTTAAGGCCAAAAACATTCAGTACTTC	CASSPGQGGGFKAKNIQYF
TRBJ2-5	TRBV29-1	many	.	TGCAGCGCACGGACCGGAGAGACCCAGTACTTC	CSARTGETQYF
TRBJ2-3	TRBV5-1	many	TRBD2	TGCGCCAGCAGCTCCGGGACTAGCGGGGGGGCGGGCGTCACAGATACGCAGTATTTT	CASSSGTSGGAGVTDTQYF
TRBJ2-7	TRBV5-1	many	.	TGCGCCAGCAGCTCAGGTTTGGGTGACGAGCAGTACTTC	CASSSGLGDEQYF
TRBJ2-3	TRBV4-2	many	TRBD2	TGTGCCAGCAGCCAAGGGACCGGGACTAGCGGGGGGGCGGGCACAGATACGCAGTATTTT	CASSQGTGTSGGAGTDTQYF
TRBJ1-5	TRBV6-6	many	TRBD1	TGTGCCAGCGCCCAGTATCCGACAGGGGAAATCCAGCCCCAGCATTTT	CASAQYPTGEIQPQHF
TRBJ2-2	TRBV6-5	many	.	TGTGCCAGCAGTTACCACCCGAACACCGGGGAGCTGTTTTTT	CASSYHPNTGELFF
TRBJ2-7	TRBV27	many	TRBD2	TGTGCCAGCAGCCTCCCTACTAGCGGGATATACGAGCAGTACTTC	CASSLPTSGIYEQYF
TRBJ2-5	TRBV5-5	many	.	TGTGCCAGCAGCTCTTTCCGGGGGCGAGAGACCCAGTACTTC	CASSSFRGRETQYF
TRBJ2-5	TRBV20-1	many	TRBD2	TGCAGTGCTCTCCTGACTAGCGGGGTAGAGACCCAGTACTTC	CSALLTSGVETQYF
TRBJ2-7	TRBV6-5	many	TRBD2	TGTGCCAGCAGTCGCCCGGGACTAGCGGTGGTAGTGCAGTACTTC	CASSRPGLAVVVQYF
TRBJ2-5	TRBV7-2	many	.	TGTGCCAGCAGCCCTGGCGGGTCGCAGACCCAGTACTTC	CASSPGGSQTQYF
TRBJ2-2	TRBV20-1	many	TRBD2	TGCAGTGCTAGAGGGCGGACTAGCCGGGGCGGGGAGCTGTTTTTT	CSARGRTSRGGELFF
TRBJ2-7	TRBV5-1	many	TRBD2	TGCGCCAGCAGCAGCGGGACTAGCGGGTTATACGAGCAGTACTTC	CASSSGTSGLYEQYF
TRBJ2-2	TRBV7-6	many	.	TGTGCCAGCAGCTTAAGTCCTAGACCCACCGGGGAGCTGTTTTTT	CASSLSPRPTGELFF
TRBJ1-1	TRBV6-5	many	.	TGTGCCAGCAGTTACGGATGGGGGACTGAAGCTTTCTTT	CASSYGWGTEAFF
TRBJ2-5	TRBV6-5	many	.	TGTGCCAGCAGTAATAGTGAGACGTGGGAACAAGAGACCCAGTACTTC	CASSNSETWEQETQYF
TRBJ1-2	TRBV9	many	.	TGTGCCAGCAGCGTAGGGTCAGGGGCAGATGGCTACACCTTC	CASSVGSGADGYTF
TRBJ1-2	TRBV29-1	few	TRBD1	TGCAGCGCCAGGACAGGTGACTATGGCTACACCTTC	CSARTGDYGYTF
TRBJ2-7	TRBV2	many	TRBD2	TGTGCCAGCAGAGTAAGATCGACTAGCAGCTACGAGCAGTACTTC	CASRVRSTSSYEQYF
TRBJ1-5	TRBV20-1	many	TRBD1	TGCAGTGCTAAACCCGGGACAGGGATTCAGCCCCAGCATTTT	CSAKPGTGIQPQHF
TRBJ1-2	TRBV5-1	few	.	TGCGCCAGCAGCTTGTCTGAAGGACCCTGGGAGAAGGGCTACACCTTC	CASSLSEGPWEKGYTF
TRBJ1-2	TRBV6-1	many	.	TGTGCCAGTGACCCGGACATAGCCTATGGCTACACCTTC	CASDPDIAYGYTF